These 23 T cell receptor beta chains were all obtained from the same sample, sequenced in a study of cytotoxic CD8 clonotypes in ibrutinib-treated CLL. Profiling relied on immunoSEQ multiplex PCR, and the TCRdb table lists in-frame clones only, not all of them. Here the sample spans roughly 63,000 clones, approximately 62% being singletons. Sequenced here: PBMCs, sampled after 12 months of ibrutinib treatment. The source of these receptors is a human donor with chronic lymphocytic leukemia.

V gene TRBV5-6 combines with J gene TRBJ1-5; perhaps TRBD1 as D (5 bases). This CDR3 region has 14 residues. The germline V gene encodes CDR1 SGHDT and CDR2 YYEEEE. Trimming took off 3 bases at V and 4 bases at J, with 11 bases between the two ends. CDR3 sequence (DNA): TGTGCCAGCAGCTGGAGGGGCCGAAATCAGCCCCAGCATTTT. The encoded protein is CASSWRGRNQPQHF.

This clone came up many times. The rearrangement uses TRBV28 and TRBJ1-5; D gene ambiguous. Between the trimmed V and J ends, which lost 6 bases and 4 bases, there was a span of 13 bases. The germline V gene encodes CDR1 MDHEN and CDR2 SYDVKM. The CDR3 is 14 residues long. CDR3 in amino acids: CASRLGGGNQPQHF. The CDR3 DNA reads TGTGCCAGCAGGCTGGGTGGCGGGAATCAGCCCCAGCATTTT.

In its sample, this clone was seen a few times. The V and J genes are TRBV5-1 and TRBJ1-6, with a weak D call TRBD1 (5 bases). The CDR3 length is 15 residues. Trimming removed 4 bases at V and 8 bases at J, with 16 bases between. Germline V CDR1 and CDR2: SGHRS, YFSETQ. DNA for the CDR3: TGCGCCAGCAGCCGGGTCGGGGCCAACGATTCACCCCTCCACTTT. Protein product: CASSRVGANDSPLHF.

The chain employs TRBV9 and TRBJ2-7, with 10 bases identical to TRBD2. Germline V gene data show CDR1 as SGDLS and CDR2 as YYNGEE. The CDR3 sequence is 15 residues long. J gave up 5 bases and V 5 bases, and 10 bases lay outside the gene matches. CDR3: CASRAASGRHDEQYF. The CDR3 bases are TGTGCCAGCAGAGCAGCTAGCGGGAGACACGACGAGCAGTACTTC. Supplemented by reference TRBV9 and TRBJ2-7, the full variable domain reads DSGVTQTPKHLITATGQRVTLRCSPRSGDLSVYWYQQSLDQGLQFLIQYYNGEERAKGNILERFSAQQFPDLHSELNLSSLELGDSALYFCASRAASGRHDEQYFGPGTRLTVT.

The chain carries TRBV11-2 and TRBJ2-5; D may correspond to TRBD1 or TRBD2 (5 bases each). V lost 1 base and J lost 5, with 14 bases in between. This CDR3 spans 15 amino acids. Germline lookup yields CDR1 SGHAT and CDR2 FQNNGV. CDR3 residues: CASSLVGATRETQYF. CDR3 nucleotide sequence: TGTGCCAGCAGCTTAGTCGGGGCGACCCGTGAGACCCAGTACTTC.

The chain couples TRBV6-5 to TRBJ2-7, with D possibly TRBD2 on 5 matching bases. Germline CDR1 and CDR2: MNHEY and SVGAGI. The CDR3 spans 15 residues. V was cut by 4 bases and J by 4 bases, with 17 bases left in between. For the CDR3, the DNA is TGTGCCAGCAGTTCCCTGTTCGGCGGCGGGTACGAGCAGTACTTC. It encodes CASSSLFGGGYEQYF.

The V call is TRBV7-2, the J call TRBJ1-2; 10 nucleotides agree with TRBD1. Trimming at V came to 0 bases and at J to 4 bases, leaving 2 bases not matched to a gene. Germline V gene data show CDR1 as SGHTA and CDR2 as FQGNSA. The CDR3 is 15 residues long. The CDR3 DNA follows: TGTGCCAGCAGCTTAGCGGGACAGGGGAGCTATGGCTACACCTTC. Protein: CASSLAGQGSYGYTF.

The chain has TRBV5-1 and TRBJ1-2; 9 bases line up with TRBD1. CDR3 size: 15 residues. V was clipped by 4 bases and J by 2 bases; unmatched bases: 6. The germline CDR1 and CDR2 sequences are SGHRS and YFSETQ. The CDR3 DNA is TGCGCCAGCAGCCTTCAGACAGGGGGGAACTATGGCTACACCTTC. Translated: CASSLQTGGNYGYTF.

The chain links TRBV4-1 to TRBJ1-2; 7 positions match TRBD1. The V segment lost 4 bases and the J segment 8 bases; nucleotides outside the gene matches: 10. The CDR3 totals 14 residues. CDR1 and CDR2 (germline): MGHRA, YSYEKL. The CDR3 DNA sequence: TGCGCCAGCAGCCCTGATAGGGACAGTCGCGGCTACACCTTC. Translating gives CASSPDRDSRGYTF.

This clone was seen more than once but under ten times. Here the CDR3 reads CAINNRAGGDEQFF. The CDR3 DNA reads TGTGCCATCAACAACAGGGCAGGAGGCGATGAGCAGTTCTTC. This chain joins TRBV10-3 and TRBJ2-1; D is perhaps TRBD1 (6 bases). The CDR3 is 14 amino acids. V was clipped by 7 bases and J by 8 bases, with 18 bases between them. Germline CDR1 and CDR2: ENHRY and SYGVKD.

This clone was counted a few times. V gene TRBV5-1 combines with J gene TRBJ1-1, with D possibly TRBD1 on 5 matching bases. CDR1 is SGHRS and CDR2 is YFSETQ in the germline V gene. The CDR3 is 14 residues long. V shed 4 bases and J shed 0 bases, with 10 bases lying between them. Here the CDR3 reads CASSTGPMNTEAFF. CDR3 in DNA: TGCGCCAGCAGCACAGGCCCCATGAACACTGAAGCTTTCTTT.

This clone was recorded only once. The CDR3 here is CASTRTSNEQFF. CDR3 nucleotide sequence: TGTGCCAGTACCCGGACCTCCAATGAGCAGTTCTTC. The rearrangement uses TRBV19 and TRBJ2-1; D ambiguous. The CDR3 runs 12 residues. The germline CDR1 and CDR2 sequences are LNHDA and SQIVND (reference sequence). Trimming left V 7 bases short and J 6 bases short, with 10 bases between.

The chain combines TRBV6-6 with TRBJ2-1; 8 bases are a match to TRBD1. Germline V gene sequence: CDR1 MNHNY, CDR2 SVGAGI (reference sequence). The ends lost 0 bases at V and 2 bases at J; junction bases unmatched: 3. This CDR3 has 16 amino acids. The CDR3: CASSYSAGGAYNEQFF. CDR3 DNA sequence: TGTGCCAGCAGTTACTCTGCAGGGGGCGCCTACAATGAGCAGTTCTTC.

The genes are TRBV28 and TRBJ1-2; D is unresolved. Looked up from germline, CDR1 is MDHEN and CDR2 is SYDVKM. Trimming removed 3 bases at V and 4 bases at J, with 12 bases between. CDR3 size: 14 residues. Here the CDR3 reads CASSFGVRLYGYTF. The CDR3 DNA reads TGTGCCAGCAGTTTCGGTGTCAGGCTCTATGGCTACACCTTC.

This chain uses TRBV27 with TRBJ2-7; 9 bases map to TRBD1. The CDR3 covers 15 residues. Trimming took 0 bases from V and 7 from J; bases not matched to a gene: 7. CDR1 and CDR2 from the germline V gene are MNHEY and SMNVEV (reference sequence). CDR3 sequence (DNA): TGTGCCAGCAGTTTATCCGGGGACAGGGCGAGGGAGCAGTACTTC. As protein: CASSLSGDRAREQYF.

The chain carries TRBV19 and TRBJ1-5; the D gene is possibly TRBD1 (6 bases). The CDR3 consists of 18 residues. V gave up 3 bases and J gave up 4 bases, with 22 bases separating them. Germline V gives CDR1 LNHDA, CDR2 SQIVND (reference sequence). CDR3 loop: CASSISAGGRQKNQPQHF. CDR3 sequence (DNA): TGTGCCAGTAGTATCTCGGCGGGGGGCAGACAGAAGAATCAGCCCCAGCATTTT.

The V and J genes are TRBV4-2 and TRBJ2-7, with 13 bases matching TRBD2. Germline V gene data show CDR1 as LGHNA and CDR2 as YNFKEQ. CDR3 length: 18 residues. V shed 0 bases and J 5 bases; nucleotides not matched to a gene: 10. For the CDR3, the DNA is TGTGCCAGCAGCCAAGATTTTACAGGACTAGCGGGAGTAAACGAGCAGTACTTC. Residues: CASSQDFTGLAGVNEQYF.

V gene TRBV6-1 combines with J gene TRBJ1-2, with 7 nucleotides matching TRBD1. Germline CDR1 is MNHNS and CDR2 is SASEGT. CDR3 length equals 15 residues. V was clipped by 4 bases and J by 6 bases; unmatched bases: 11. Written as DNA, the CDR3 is TGTGCCAGCAGTGGCAATGTAGGGACAGCGAATGGCTACACCTTC. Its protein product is CASSGNVGTANGYTF.

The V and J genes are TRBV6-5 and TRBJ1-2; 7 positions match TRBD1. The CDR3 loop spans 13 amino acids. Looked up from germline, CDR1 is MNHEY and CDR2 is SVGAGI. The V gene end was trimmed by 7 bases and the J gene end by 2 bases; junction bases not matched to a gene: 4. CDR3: CASTGGGNYGYTF. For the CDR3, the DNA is TGTGCCAGCACGGGAGGGGGCAACTATGGCTACACCTTC.

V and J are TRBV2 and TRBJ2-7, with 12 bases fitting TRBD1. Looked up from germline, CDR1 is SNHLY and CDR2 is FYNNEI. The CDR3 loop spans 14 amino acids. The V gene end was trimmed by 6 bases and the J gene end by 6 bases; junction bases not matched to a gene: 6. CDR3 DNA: TGTGCCAGCAGCACCGGGACAGGGGGCTCCGAGCAGTACTTC. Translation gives CASSTGTGGSEQYF.

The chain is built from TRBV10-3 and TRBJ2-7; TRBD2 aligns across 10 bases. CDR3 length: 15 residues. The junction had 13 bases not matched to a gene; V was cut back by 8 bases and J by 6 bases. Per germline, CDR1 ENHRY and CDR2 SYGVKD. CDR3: CAILESTSGNGEQYF. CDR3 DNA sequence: TGTGCCATCCTTGAATCCACTAGCGGGAATGGCGAGCAGTACTTC.

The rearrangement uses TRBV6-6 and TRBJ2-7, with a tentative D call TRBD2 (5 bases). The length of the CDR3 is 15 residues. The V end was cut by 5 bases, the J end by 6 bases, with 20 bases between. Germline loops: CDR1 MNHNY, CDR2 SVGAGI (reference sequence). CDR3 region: CASSRARLSEAEQYF. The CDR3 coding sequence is TGTGCCAGCAGTAGGGCTAGACTTAGCGAGGCCGAGCAGTACTTC.

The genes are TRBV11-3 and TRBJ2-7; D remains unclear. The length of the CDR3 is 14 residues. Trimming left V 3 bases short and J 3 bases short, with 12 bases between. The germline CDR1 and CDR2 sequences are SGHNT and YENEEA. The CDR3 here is CASSFIKASYEQYF. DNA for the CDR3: TGTGCCAGCAGCTTCATCAAGGCAAGCTACGAGCAGTACTTC.